This T cell receptor beta chain was retrieved from a study of cytomegalovirus exposure and HLA in healthy donors. Whole-study findings and limits: Most subjects had HLA-A and HLA-B alleles reportedly predicted accurately by TCR beta sequences. Across HLA loci, a later analysis found differing TCR association rates, with DRB1 most and HLA-C fewest. Certain indistinguishable V segments, among them TRBV6-2 and TRBV6-3, were excluded.

Researchers ran the PCR with 60 Vbeta and 13 Jbeta primers. Here immunoSEQ multiplex PCR was the method, and the copy in TCRdb shows in-frame clones only, minus some. Of under 200,000 clones listed, 80% to 90% are singletons. Of note for this clone: The antigen is not known.

V was clipped by 0 bases and J by 4 bases; unmatched bases: 9. The length of the CDR3 is 19 residues. Germline V gene data show CDR1 as SGHAT and CDR2 as FQNNGV. Sequencing was done on a sample of PBMCs. The chain links TRBV11-2 to TRBJ2-7, with TRBD2 matching over 16 bases. This receptor was taken from a man in his forties in good health and CMV-seropositive. CDR3 DNA sequence: TGTGCCAGCAGCTTAGAAGCCGGGACTAGCGGGAGGGCCGGGTACGAGCAGTACTTC. Its protein product is CASSLEAGTSGRAGYEQYF. Full variable domain (rest looked up from reference TRBV11-2 and TRBJ2-7): EAGVAQSPRYKIIEKRQSVAFWCNPISGHATLYWYQQILGQGPKLLIQFQNNGVVDDSQLPKDRFSAERLKGVDSTLKIQPAKLEDSAVYLCASSLEAGTSGRAGYEQYFGPGTRLTVT.